The sequence of this T cell receptor beta chain was determined in a study of technical replicates of blood from a handful of donors. Generated by immunoSEQ multiplex PCR, the TCRdb table keeps only in-frame clones and is missing some. The data hold tens of thousands of clones, with around 92% observed a single time. This CDR3 comprises 14 residues. J lost 3 bases, V lost 5 bases, and 6 bases had no gene match. Looked up from germline, CDR1 is MGHRA and CDR2 is YSYEKL. Sequencing was performed on T cells isolated from PBMCs. The chain uses TRBV4-1 and TRBJ2-5, with TRBD2 matching 7 bases. The origin of this receptor is a human donor in good health. The CDR3 sequence: CASSSSGTKETQYF. CDR3 DNA: TGCGCCAGCAGCTCAAGCGGGACTAAAGAGACCCAGTACTTC.